The rows below give T cell receptor beta chains drawn from one sample of a study of T-cell memory formation after mild COVID-19. TCRdb itself ran the 5' RACE reads through MiXCR, one entry per CDR3 protein. The table records about 290,000 distinct CDR3 sequences, about 15% of them present only once. Material: PBMCs or a T cell subset sorted from them (not recorded which). Receptor source: a man between 18 and 35 years old who had mild COVID-19 (a few samples of this study predate the infection). Cell type and time point are not known. CDR3s include the opening cysteine and the closing phenylalanine or tryptophan. A D gene is named only where the DNA matches it firmly. Expanded clones are given a class, and other clones once, few, many or no size at all.

TGTGCCAGCAGCTTCTCCAGGCCCCTGGATGGCTACACCTTC CASSFSRPLDGYTF - TRBJ1-2 - TRBV7-2
TGTGCCAGCACCCTGACAGGGTCCTACGAGCAGTACTTC CASTLTGSYEQYF - TRBJ2-7 TRBD1 TRBV12-3/TRBV12-4
TGCGCCAGCAGCTTGGGACAGGGGACCGTTGAGCAGTTCTTC CASSLGQGTVEQFF - TRBJ2-1 TRBD1 TRBV5-1
TGTGCCACCAGCAGAGATGTTAGTCTAGAGAGTGGCTACACCTTC CATSRDVSLESGYTF few TRBJ1-2 - TRBV15
TGTGCCTGGGCGAACACCGGGGAGCTGTTTTTT CAWANTGELFF few TRBJ2-2 - TRBV30
TGTGCCAGCAGTTACTCAGGGGGGAGCTCCTACAATGAGCAGTTCTTC CASSYSGGSSYNEQFF - TRBJ2-1 - TRBV6-5
TGTGCCAGCAGGCGAGGGAGGCAGCCCCAGCATTTT CASRRGRQPQHF few TRBJ1-5 - TRBV28
TGCGCCAGCAGCTTCTCCCTTGGGGCGTCTGAAGCTTTCTTT CASSFSLGASEAFF - TRBJ1-1 - TRBV5-1
TGTGCCATCAGTGCACAGGGCCCATATTCACCCCTCCACTTT CAISAQGPYSPLHF - TRBJ1-6 - TRBV10-3
TGTGCCAGCAGTATGGGGGTTGAGGAAAAACTGTTTTTT CASSMGVEEKLFF few TRBJ1-4 - TRBV28
TGCGCCAGCAGCCAAGATCTGGGCCTAGCGACGCAGTATTTT CASSQDLGLATQYF many TRBJ2-3 - TRBV4-3
TGTGCCAGCAGCCACGGGACACCCTATGGCTACACCTTC CASSHGTPYGYTF few TRBJ1-2 - TRBV5-5
TGCGCCAGCAGCTTGGGGCGGGATAACTATGGCTACACCTTC CASSLGRDNYGYTF - TRBJ1-2 - TRBV5-1
TGTGCCAGCTCAGAGACCCGCGAGGACACCATATATTTT CASSETREDTIYF few TRBJ1-3 - TRBV18
TGCGCCAGCAGCCAAGATCATACCGGGACAGGGGTAGACACCATATATTTT CASSQDHTGTGVDTIYF few TRBJ1-3 TRBD1 TRBV4-3
TGCGCCAGCAGCTTGGGAGGGGATGGCACTGAAGCTTTCTTT CASSLGGDGTEAFF few TRBJ1-1 - TRBV5-1
TGTGCCAGCAGCTTAGATAGGGATCAGCCCCAGCATTTT CASSLDRDQPQHF - TRBJ1-5 - TRBV7-9
TGTGCCAGCAGTCCCCTGGCTAGCGGGGTATACAATGAGCAGTTCTTC CASSPLASGVYNEQFF few TRBJ2-1 TRBD2 TRBV27
TGTGCCAGCAGCTTAGGGCGGGGGACCGGGGAGCTGTTTTTT CASSLGRGTGELFF few TRBJ2-2 TRBD2 TRBV11-2
TGTGCCAGCAAACTAGCGGGGGGAACCTACGAGCAGTACTTC CASKLAGGTYEQYF - TRBJ2-7 TRBD2 TRBV27
TGTGCCAGCAGCCGACTAGGGGGGGGGGATTACGAAGCTTTCTTT CASSRLGGGDYEAFF few TRBJ1-1 - TRBV3-1
TGTGCCAGCTCACGGGGGAGCGGGACAGGGGTCTCCGAGACCCAGTACTTC CASSRGSGTGVSETQYF few TRBJ2-5 TRBD1 TRBV12-3/TRBV12-4